This TCR beta chain was retrieved from a study of metastatic and nonmetastatic thyroid tumors. Each patient went into thyroid surgery without having received any treatment. CDR3 length equals 12 residues. Trimming took off 6 bases at V and 7 bases at J, with 10 bases between the two ends. Germline lookup yields CDR1 LNHDA and CDR2 SQIVND (reference sequence). With MiXCR, TCRdb reprocessed the PCR reads. There are 20,000 to 25,000 clones in the sample; 9% to 15% occur only once, and 6.2% lies in the top ten. The sequence was collected from a male donor with papillary thyroid cancer or a benign thyroid nodule (not recorded which). Some clones in this sample may be carry-over from other donors' samples. V is TRBV19 and J is TRBJ1-5; D uncertain. Sequenced input: blood. CDR3 in DNA: TGTGCCAGTAGGCGACCAGGCCAGCCCCAGCATTTT. Its protein product is CASRRPGQPQHF.